Each of the 21 T cell receptor beta chains below was sequenced from the same sample in a study of Tregs in tolerant kidney transplant recipients. Only in-frame clones appear in the TCRdb table, and some are missing; sequencing was by immunoSEQ multiplex PCR. Of about 56,000 clones listed, about four fifths are singletons. The sample was CD4+ T cells from blood. These receptors all stem from a human donor in good health.

CDR3 coding DNA: TGTGCCAGCAGCCTTGGGGGAGGGGATTACACTGAAGCTTTCTTT. Its protein is CASSLGGGDYTEAFF. The rearrangement joins TRBV7-3 to TRBJ1-1; possibly TRBD1 for D (5 bases). The germline CDR1 and CDR2 sequences are SGHTA and FQGTGA. The CDR3 has 15 residues. V lost 5 bases and J 3 bases, leaving 16 bases between the germline ends.

V gene TRBV6-1 combines with J gene TRBJ2-7; D is unresolved. The ends were cut back, 3 bases at V and 7 bases at J, with 16 bases in the middle. This CDR3 region has 14 residues. Germline values: CDR1 MNHNS, CDR2 SASEGT. The CDR3 DNA is TGTGCCAGCAGTGATGGGCGCCTCCGTGATGAGCAGTACTTC. Translated: CASSDGRLRDEQYF.

This rearrangement joins TRBV7-9 to TRBJ2-3, with 9 bases matching TRBD2. The germline CDR1 and CDR2 sequences are SEHNR and FQNEAQ (reference sequence). The V gene end was trimmed by 0 bases and the J gene end by 1 base; junction bases not matched to a gene: 5. There are 17 residues in the CDR3. CDR3 sequence reads: CASSLALRLAGTDTQYF. The CDR3 coding sequence is TGTGCCAGCAGCTTAGCCCTTCGACTAGCGGGCACAGATACGCAGTATTTT.

The chain uses TRBV25-1 and TRBJ1-2; 9 bases fit TRBD1. The CDR3 length is 14 residues. After removal of 6 bases from V and 3 bases from J, the junction contained 5 bases not matched to a gene. CDR1 MGHDK and CDR2 SYGVNS come from the germline V gene. Here the CDR3 DNA reads TGTGCCAGCAGCCCACAGGGGGCCCACTATGGCTACACCTTC. Translation gives CASSPQGAHYGYTF.

The V and J genes are TRBV18 and TRBJ1-2; D remains ambiguous. This CDR3 comprises 13 residues. Trimming cost V 4 bases and J 0 bases, with 6 bases left between them. Germline CDR1 is KGHSH and CDR2 is LQKENI. The CDR3 bases are TGTGCCAGCTCACTGGGCTCTAACTATGGCTACACCTTC. Its protein product is CASSLGSNYGYTF. Variable domain in full (rest from reference TRBV18 and TRBJ1-2): NAGVMQNPRHLVRRRGQEARLRCSPMKGHSHVYWYRQLPEEGLKFMVYLQKENIIDESGMPKERFSAEFPKEGPSILRIQQVVRGDSAAYFCASSLGSNYGYTFGSGTRLTVV.

The genes are TRBV25-1 and TRBJ1-1; weak D call: TRBD1 (5 bases). This CDR3 spans 12 amino acids. CDR1 is MGHDK and CDR2 is SYGVNS in the germline V gene. The ends were cut back, 3 bases at V and 4 bases at J, with 6 bases in the middle. Here the CDR3 reads CASSDRGTEAFF. The DNA for the CDR3 is TGTGCCAGCAGTGATAGGGGCACTGAAGCTTTCTTT.

CDR3 residues: CASSSSGPYEQYF. The CDR3 DNA reads TGTGCCAGCAGCTCTAGCGGCCCCTACGAGCAGTACTTC. The gene calls are TRBV7-2 and TRBJ2-7; TRBD2 agrees at 7 bases. The CDR3 spans 13 residues. From germline, CDR1 is SGHTA and CDR2 FQGNSA. V gave up 4 bases and J gave up 2 bases; unmatched junction bases: 2.

In DNA form, the CDR3 reads TGTGCCAGCAGTTACAGGGGGGATAATTCACCCCTCCACTTT. This sequence encodes CASSYRGDNSPLHF. The chain combines TRBV6-6 with TRBJ1-6; D is perhaps TRBD1 (6 bases). V gave up 2 bases and J gave up 5 bases, with 7 bases separating them. The germline gives CDR1 MNHNY, CDR2 SVGAGI (reference sequence). The CDR3 loop spans 14 amino acids.

The sample holds one count of this clone. J is TRBJ2-7 and V is TRBV27, with 8 nucleotides matching TRBD2. In germline, CDR1 is MNHEY, CDR2 SMNVEV (reference sequence). V gave up 3 bases and J gave up 5 bases; unmatched junction bases: 12. The CDR3 covers 16 residues. In nucleotides, the CDR3 is TGTGCCAGCAGTTTCGGGGGGGGACGGATTCCGGACGAGCAGTACTTC. Its protein product is CASSFGGGRIPDEQYF.

The chain links TRBV28 to TRBJ1-3; tentatively, D is TRBD1 (5 bases). CDR3 length: 14 residues. Trimming took 1 base from V and 2 from J, leaving 6 bases between them. The V gene's germline CDR1 is MDHEN and CDR2 SYDVKM. The CDR3 DNA follows: TGTGCCAGCAGTTTATCGGGGGCTGGAAACACCATATATTTT. It is translated as CASSLSGAGNTIYF.

The V gene is TRBV11-2, the J gene TRBJ2-7; D unresolved. Trimming took 1 base from V and 2 from J, leaving 15 bases between them. CDR3 length: 16 amino acids. From germline, CDR1 is SGHAT and CDR2 FQNNGV. The CDR3: CASSLAIPFGPYEQYF. The CDR3 coding sequence is TGTGCCAGCAGCTTAGCGATCCCGTTCGGGCCCTACGAGCAGTACTTC. Full variable domain (rest looked up from reference TRBV11-2 and TRBJ2-7): EAGVAQSPRYKIIEKRQSVAFWCNPISGHATLYWYQQILGQGPKLLIQFQNNGVVDDSQLPKDRFSAERLKGVDSTLKIQPAKLEDSAVYLCASSLAIPFGPYEQYFGPGTRLTVT.

This rearrangement joins TRBV7-3 to TRBJ1-2; D unclear. CDR1 SGHTA and CDR2 FQGTGA come from the germline V gene. This CDR3 region has 13 residues. Trimming took 1 base from V and 8 from J, leaving 11 bases between them. Here the CDR3 reads CASSLNAHAGYTF. CDR3 sequence (DNA): TGTGCCAGCAGCTTAAACGCGCACGCGGGCTACACCTTC. Complete variable domain (other parts from reference TRBV7-3 and TRBJ1-2): GAGVSQTPSNKVTEKGKYVELRCDPISGHTALYWYRQSLGQGPEFLIYFQGTGAADDSGLPNDRFFAVRPEGSVSTLKIQRTERGDSAVYLCASSLNAHAGYTFGSGTRLTVV.

This clone was detected only a few times. The chain carries TRBV27 and TRBJ2-7; D is uncertain. V was cut by 3 bases and J by 4 bases, with 10 bases left in between. CDR3 length equals 13 residues. CDR1 MNHEY and CDR2 SMNVEV come from the germline V gene (reference sequence). The CDR3: CASSFKIKYEQYF. CDR3 sequence (DNA): TGTGCCAGCAGTTTTAAGATTAAGTACGAGCAGTACTTC.

The chain uses TRBV6-1 and TRBJ1-2, with D perhaps TRBD1 (5 bases). V shed 2 bases and J shed 3 bases, with 16 bases lying between them. Germline CDR1 reads MNHNS; CDR2 reads SASEGT. The CDR3 consists of 16 residues. CDR3 sequence (DNA): TGTGCCAGCAGTGAACCAAATCCGGGACTGCACTATGGCTACACCTTC. Its translation: CASSEPNPGLHYGYTF.

The chain combines TRBV2 with TRBJ1-4, with D tentatively TRBD1 (5 bases). This CDR3 region has 15 residues. Trimming took off 4 bases at V and 3 bases at J, with 12 bases between the two ends. From germline, CDR1 is SNHLY and CDR2 FYNNEI. CDR3 DNA sequence: TGTGCCAGCAGTGCCCTAAGACAGTCTAATGAAAAACTGTTTTTT. Protein product: CASSALRQSNEKLFF.

To note about this clone: Other nucleotide sequences from this sample produce the same CDR3. V usage is TRBV29-1 and J usage is TRBJ2-1; 7 bases align to TRBD1. With 4 bases clipped from V and 4 bases from J, the junction kept 4 bases outside the gene matches. In germline, CDR1 is SQVTM, CDR2 ANQGSEA. CDR3 length: 13 residues. The CDR3 bases are TGCAGCGTTGGCCGGGACAGATACAATGAGCAGTTCTTC. It codes for CSVGRDRYNEQFF.

The chain couples TRBV4-3 to TRBJ2-2; D gene uncertain. Between the trimmed V and J ends, which lost 0 bases and 4 bases, there was a span of 9 bases. Germline CDR1 and CDR2: LGHNA and YSLEER. This CDR3 comprises 15 residues. CDR3 sequence: CASSQDRFSTGELFF. CDR3 DNA: TGCGCCAGCAGCCAAGATCGGTTCTCCACCGGGGAGCTGTTTTTT.

This clone was recorded a few times. V usage is TRBV6-6 and J usage is TRBJ1-6; no clear D gene. V was shortened by 2 bases and J by 10 bases, with 9 bases between the two germline ends. The CDR3 covers 13 residues. Germline V lookup: CDR1 MNHNY, CDR2 SVGAGI (reference sequence). The CDR3 is CASSYAENSPLHF. The CDR3 DNA reads TGTGCCAGCAGTTACGCGGAGAACTCACCCCTCCACTTT.

The chain couples TRBV14 to TRBJ2-6, with D unresolved. This CDR3 region has 15 residues. V lost 1 base and J 1 base, leaving 5 bases between the germline ends. Germline values: CDR1 SGHDN, CDR2 FVKESK. The CDR3 nucleotides are TGTGCCAGCAGCCAAGTCTTTTCTGGGGCCAACGTCCTGACTTTC. This translates into CASSQVFSGANVLTF.

This chain joins TRBV9 and TRBJ2-3; D remains unclear. V was clipped by 4 bases and J by 6 bases, with 15 bases between them. CDR3 size: 14 residues. Germline V gene data show CDR1 as SGDLS and CDR2 as YYNGEE. DNA of the CDR3: TGTGCCAGCAGCAAAGACGGCATGTGGGATACGCAGTATTTT. It codes for CASSKDGMWDTQYF.

V gene TRBV5-1 combines with J gene TRBJ2-3, with D unclear. Germline lookup yields CDR1 SGHRS and CDR2 YFSETQ. The CDR3 sequence is 14 residues long. The V end was cut by 0 bases, the J end by 2 bases, with 7 bases between. The CDR3 is CASSLGTVTDTQYF. DNA for the CDR3: TGCGCCAGCAGCTTGGGAACCGTCACAGATACGCAGTATTTT.